The 25 T cell receptor beta chains below come from one sample, sequenced in a study of blood T cell repertoires in COVID-19. Generated by immunoSEQ multiplex PCR, the TCRdb table keeps only in-frame clones and is missing some. The data show some 270,000 clones, around 85% seen once. The sample was peripheral blood. These receptors all stem from a human donor with COVID-19, enrolled during active disease. The donor label of this sample is uncertain.

The rearrangement links TRBV28 to TRBJ2-2; 13 nucleotides line up with TRBD2. Per the germline V gene, CDR1 is MDHEN and CDR2 is SYDVKM. Trimming cost V 5 bases and J 2 bases; bases outside gene matches: 8. This CDR3 contains 18 residues. The CDR3 protein is CASSRGGGLAGNTGELFF. CDR3 bases: TGTGCCAGCAGTCGGGGAGGGGGACTAGCGGGAAACACCGGGGAGCTGTTTTTT.

This clone was picked up one time. The rearrangement links TRBV5-4 to TRBJ2-3, with D maybe TRBD1 (5 bases). V shed 0 bases and J shed 2 bases, with 10 bases lying between them. The germline V gene has CDR1 SGHNT and CDR2 YYREEE (reference sequence). This CDR3 comprises 15 residues. The CDR3 protein is CASSLGGAVTDTQYF. CDR3 DNA: TGTGCCAGCAGCTTGGGGGGCGCGGTCACAGATACGCAGTATTTT.

V is TRBV5-6 and J is TRBJ1-2, with TRBD1 matching 8 bases. Germline CDR1 reads SGHDT; CDR2 reads YYEEEE. V shed 0 bases, J shed 7 bases, and the junction held 8 bases outside the gene matches. The CDR3 has 15 amino acids. CDR3 region: CASSLVGQGARGYTF. CDR3 coding DNA: TGTGCCAGCAGCTTGGTTGGGCAGGGGGCGCGTGGCTACACCTTC. The whole variable domain, filled in from reference TRBV5-6 and TRBJ1-2, reads DAGVTQSPTHLIKTRGQQVTLRCSPKSGHDTVSWYQQALGQGPQFIFQYYEEEERQRGNFPDRFSGHQFPNYSSELNVNALLLGDSALYLCASSLVGQGARGYTFGSGTRLTVV.

The chain links TRBV29-1 to TRBJ2-5; TRBD2 matches at 7 bases. Germline V gives CDR1 SQVTM, CDR2 ANQGSEA. The CDR3 length is 15 residues. V lost 0 bases to trimming and J lost 8 bases; unmatched junction nucleotides: 12. This CDR3 reads CSVEDLSGLTATQYF. The CDR3 DNA reads as TGCAGCGTTGAAGATCTTAGCGGGTTGACGGCCACCCAGTACTTC.

The chain uses TRBV6-5 and TRBJ1-5; 7 nucleotides align to TRBD1. CDR3 size: 15 residues. Germline assignment: CDR1 MNHEY and CDR2 SVGAGI. V was pared by 6 bases and J by 5 bases, with 10 bases of the junction left unmatched. The DNA of the CDR3 is TGTGCCAGCAGCGTCGGCCGGCAGGGGGATCAGCCCCAGCATTTT. It yields the protein CASSVGRQGDQPQHF.

The genes are TRBV28 and TRBJ1-2; D uncertain. V dropped 2 bases and J dropped 8 bases, with 12 bases sitting between them. Germline assignment: CDR1 MDHEN and CDR2 SYDVKM. The CDR3 has 13 residues. CDR3 DNA: TGTGCCAGCAGTTTAGCAGGTAAAGGAGGCTACACCTTC. Translation: CASSLAGKGGYTF.

The rearrangement links TRBV5-1 to TRBJ2-7, with a weak D call TRBD1 (5 bases). Germline CDR1 and CDR2: SGHRS and YFSETQ. Deletions cut 4 bases from V and 6 bases from J, with 14 bases between. The CDR3 extends over 13 amino acids. The CDR3 is CASSPEGRGEQYF. CDR3 bases: TGCGCCAGCAGCCCGGAAGGTAGGGGCGAGCAGTACTTC.

The chain couples TRBV28 to TRBJ1-5; tentatively, D is TRBD1 (6 bases). V was cut by 5 bases and J by 1 base, with 15 bases left in between. The CDR3 loop spans 16 amino acids. Per germline, CDR1 MDHEN and CDR2 SYDVKM. CDR3 residues: CASSPPKGGSNQPQHF. The DNA for the CDR3 is TGTGCCAGCAGTCCCCCTAAGGGGGGGAGCAATCAGCCCCAGCATTTT.

The chain employs TRBV12-3 or TRBV12-4 and TRBJ1-2; D possibly corresponds to TRBD1 (5 bases). V was trimmed by 1 base and J by 8 bases, leaving 11 bases between them. This CDR3 region has 13 residues. The CDR3 bases are TGTGCCAGCAGTTTAGGGGCAGGGAGGGGCTACACCTTC. Translated, it gives CASSLGAGRGYTF.

This chain links TRBV27 with TRBJ1-4; 7 bases line up with TRBD1. CDR1 is MNHEY, CDR2 SMNVEV, per germline (reference sequence). Losses at the gene ends were 1 base for V and 0 bases for J; bases not matched to a gene: 5. This CDR3 contains 17 residues. This chain's CDR3 is CASSLYFGQATNEKLFF. The CDR3 DNA reads as TGTGCCAGCAGTTTATATTTTGGACAGGCAACTAATGAAAAACTGTTTTTT.

This sequence joins TRBV28 and TRBJ1-4; 8 bases fit TRBD1. V dropped 2 bases and J dropped 8; count of bases not matched to a gene: 7. The CDR3 covers 15 residues. Germline V gene data show CDR1 as MDHEN and CDR2 as SYDVKM. For the CDR3, the DNA is TGTGCCAGCAGTTTACCCTGGACAGGGCACGAAAAACTGTTTTTT. Protein sequence: CASSLPWTGHEKLFF. Filled out from reference TRBV28 and TRBJ1-4, the complete variable domain reads DVKVTQSSRYLVKRTGEKVFLECVQDMDHENMFWYRQDPGLGLRLIYFSYDVKMKEKGDIPEGYSVSREKKERFSLILESASTNQTSMYLCASSLPWTGHEKLFFGSGTQLSVL.

The CDR3 DNA sequence: TGCGCCAGCGTAGGGACTAGCCATAACAATGAGCAGTTCTTC. As protein: CASVGTSHNNEQFF. The rearrangement links TRBV5-1 to TRBJ2-1; TRBD2 matches at 9 bases. V shed 7 bases and J 5 bases; nucleotides not matched to a gene: 7. Germline CDR1 and CDR2: SGHRS and YFSETQ. This CDR3 has 14 residues.

The chain has TRBV6-2 or TRBV6-3 and TRBJ2-5; 8 nucleotides line up with TRBD2. Germline lookup yields CDR1 MNHEY and CDR2 SVGEGT. This CDR3 has 16 amino acids. V gave up 2 bases and J gave up 1 base; unmatched junction bases: 6. The CDR3 is CASSYGRLATQETQYF. The CDR3 DNA reads as TGTGCCAGCAGTTACGGGCGACTAGCGACCCAAGAGACCCAGTACTTC.

The chain joins TRBV6-1 to TRBJ1-6, with 12 bases that match TRBD1. Trimming cost V 4 bases and J 8 bases; bases outside gene matches: 9. CDR3 size: 17 residues. Germline assignment: CDR1 MNHNS and CDR2 SASEGT. The CDR3 DNA follows: TGTGCCAGCAGTGCAGGGACAGGGGGCGTGGCTGATTCACCCCTCCACTTT. Its translation is CASSAGTGGVADSPLHF.

This chain connects TRBV9 to TRBJ1-3; TRBD1 aligns across 9 bases. This CDR3 is built from 17 residues. The J segment lost 2 bases and the V segment lost 0 bases, leaving 6 bases of the junction unmatched. Looked up from germline, CDR1 is SGDLS and CDR2 is YYNGEE. The CDR3 DNA is TGTGCCAGCAGCGTAGTAGACAGGGGGGAGGCTGGAAACACCATATATTTT. It specifies CASSVVDRGEAGNTIYF.

This clone appeared once. The chain uses TRBV5-4 and TRBJ2-1, with 7 bases matching TRBD2. The CDR3 is made up of 14 amino acids. In germline, CDR1 is SGHNT, CDR2 YYREEE (reference sequence). V shed 4 bases and J 7 bases; nucleotides not matched to a gene: 8. The CDR3 nucleotides read TGTGCCAGCAGCGAGAGGACTAGTAGGAATGAGCAGTTCTTC. This translates into CASSERTSRNEQFF.

This clone was counted between two and nine times. This sequence joins TRBV3-1 (or the pseudogene TRBV3-2) and TRBJ2-7; 8 bases fit TRBD2. In germline, CDR1 is LGHDT, CDR2 YNNKEL (reference sequence). V lost 0 bases, J lost 3 bases, and 4 bases stayed unmatched. The CDR3 runs 15 residues. The CDR3 region has the DNA TGTGCCAGCAGCCAAGATCTCGCGGGAGGCTACGAGCAGTACTTC. It translates to CASSQDLAGGYEQYF.

The chain employs TRBV29-1 and TRBJ1-1; D not resolved. Germline V gene lookup returns CDR1 SQVTM and CDR2 ANQGSEA. V was cut by 5 bases and J by 0 bases, with 13 bases left in between. CDR3 length equals 14 residues. CDR3 region: CSVLTPGMNTEAFF. As DNA, the CDR3 is TGCAGCGTTCTTACTCCGGGAATGAACACTGAAGCTTTCTTT.

The V call is TRBV28, the J call TRBJ2-7, with D possibly being TRBD2 (6 bases). The V end was cut by 3 bases, the J end by 7 bases, with 10 bases between. Germline CDR1 and CDR2: MDHEN and SYDVKM. The CDR3 is 12 residues long. The CDR3 spells CASSLEGWEQYF. CDR3 DNA: TGTGCCAGCAGTTTGGAGGGGTGGGAGCAGTACTTC.

The chain employs TRBV27 and TRBJ1-2, with 11 bases that match TRBD1. This CDR3 region has 16 residues. CDR1 is MNHEY, CDR2 SMNVEV, per germline (reference sequence). The trim removed 0 bases at V and 4 bases at J, leaving 4 bases unmatched. The CDR3 here is CASSLSRTGGSYGYTF. CDR3 in DNA: TGTGCCAGCAGTTTATCCCGGACAGGGGGCAGCTATGGCTACACCTTC.

This clone was detected only once. The chain combines TRBV5-1 with TRBJ2-3, with 8 bases lining up with TRBD2. V dropped 2 bases and J dropped 6; count of bases not matched to a gene: 8. This CDR3 spans 15 amino acids. Germline-derived CDR1 and CDR2 are SGHRS and YFSETQ. CDR3 protein: CASSLMSSGSDTQYF. DNA for the CDR3: TGCGCCAGCAGCTTAATGTCTAGCGGGTCGGATACGCAGTATTTT.

This clone was seen a handful of times. The chain uses TRBV10-1 and TRBJ1-1; D call uncertain. Trimming stripped 2 bases from V and 7 bases from J, with 17 bases between. Germline V CDR1 and CDR2: WNHNN, SYGVQD (reference sequence). The CDR3 totals 15 residues. The CDR3 loop reads CASSENPRGVGEAFF. CDR3 bases: TGCGCCAGCAGTGAGAACCCTCGAGGAGTCGGTGAAGCTTTCTTT.

The rearrangement links TRBV6-2 or TRBV6-3 to TRBJ2-7, with 7 bases matching TRBD1. V trimming: 5 bases; J trimming: 3 bases; junction bases outside the gene matches: 13. Germline-derived CDR1 and CDR2 are MNHEY and SVGEGT. The CDR3 extends over 16 amino acids. The chain's CDR3 is CASSPRQGVSNYEQYF. The CDR3 DNA follows: TGTGCCAGCAGTCCGAGACAGGGAGTATCGAACTACGAGCAGTACTTC.

The J gene is TRBJ2-1, the V gene TRBV2, with 11 bases fitting TRBD1. J gave up 6 bases and V 6 bases, and 7 bases lay outside the gene matches. CDR1 is SNHLY, CDR2 FYNNEI, per germline. The CDR3 totals 15 residues. Here the CDR3 reads CASRGGQGAFNEQFF. CDR3 coding DNA: TGTGCCAGCAGGGGCGGACAGGGGGCGTTCAATGAGCAGTTCTTC.

V is TRBV30 and J is TRBJ2-1, with D possibly matching TRBD2 (6 bases). CDR1 is GTSNPN and CDR2 is SVGIG in the germline V gene (reference sequence). This CDR3 contains 14 residues. V gave up 4 bases and J gave up 0 bases, with 10 bases separating them. CDR3 nucleotides: TGTGCCTGGACTTTCGGGGGCTCCTACAATGAGCAGTTCTTC. This gives the protein CAWTFGGSYNEQFF.